This TCR beta chain was found in a study of blood T cells in healthy people across ages. Study-wide results and caveats: Any conclusive comparison of naive versus antigen-experienced cells was prevented by using unsorted PBMCs.

This clonotype was counted only a few times. Its antigen is unidentified. For the second PCR, which ran for about 7 to 11 cycles, a sample-barcoded 5' primer and a J-beta primer mix were used. MiXCR, applied by TCRdb to the 5' RACE reads, yields one record per CDR3 protein. The sample includes roughly 800,000 distinct CDR3 sequences, 25% of them seen just once. Germline V gene sequence: CDR1 SGHKS, CDR2 YYEKEE (reference sequence). The CDR3 totals 12 residues. These same data were also listed under a study on T cells of mothers and their children.

This clonotype originated in a boy aged 5-17 years in good health. This chain connects TRBV5-5 to TRBJ2-5; D tentatively reads TRBD1 or TRBD2 (5 bases each). The J call is in doubt because the DNA end fits TRBJ2-7 better. Specimen: blood. CDR3 sequence reads: CASIGQGHEQYF. CDR3 bases: TGTGCCAGCATCGGGCAGGGACACGAGCAGTACTTC.